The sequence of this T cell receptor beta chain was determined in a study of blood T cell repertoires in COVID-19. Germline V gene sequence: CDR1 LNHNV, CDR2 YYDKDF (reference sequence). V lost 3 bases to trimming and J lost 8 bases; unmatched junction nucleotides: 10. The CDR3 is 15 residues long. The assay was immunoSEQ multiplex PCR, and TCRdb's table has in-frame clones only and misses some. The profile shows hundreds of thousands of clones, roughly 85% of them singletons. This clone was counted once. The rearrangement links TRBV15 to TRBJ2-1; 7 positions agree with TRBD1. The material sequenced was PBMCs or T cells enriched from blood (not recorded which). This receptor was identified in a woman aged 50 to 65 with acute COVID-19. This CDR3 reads CATSRPWGQGDEQFF. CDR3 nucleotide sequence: TGTGCCACCAGCAGGCCCTGGGGGCAGGGGGATGAGCAGTTCTTC.